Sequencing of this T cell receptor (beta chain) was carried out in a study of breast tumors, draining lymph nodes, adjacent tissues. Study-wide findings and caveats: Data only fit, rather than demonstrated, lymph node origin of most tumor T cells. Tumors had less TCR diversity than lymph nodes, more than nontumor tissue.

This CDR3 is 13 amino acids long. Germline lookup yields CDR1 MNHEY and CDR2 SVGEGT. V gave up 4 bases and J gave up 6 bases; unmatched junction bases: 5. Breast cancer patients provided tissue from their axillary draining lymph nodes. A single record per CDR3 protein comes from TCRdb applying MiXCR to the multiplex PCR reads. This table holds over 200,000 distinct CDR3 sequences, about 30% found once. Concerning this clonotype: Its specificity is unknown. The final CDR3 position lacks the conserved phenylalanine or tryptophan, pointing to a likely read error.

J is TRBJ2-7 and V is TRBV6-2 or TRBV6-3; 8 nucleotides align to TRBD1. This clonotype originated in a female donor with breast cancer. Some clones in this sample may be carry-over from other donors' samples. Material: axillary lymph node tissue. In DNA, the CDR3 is TGTGCCAGCAGTTTGGACAGGGTCAGCGAGCAGTACCTC. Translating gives CASSLDRVSEQYL.